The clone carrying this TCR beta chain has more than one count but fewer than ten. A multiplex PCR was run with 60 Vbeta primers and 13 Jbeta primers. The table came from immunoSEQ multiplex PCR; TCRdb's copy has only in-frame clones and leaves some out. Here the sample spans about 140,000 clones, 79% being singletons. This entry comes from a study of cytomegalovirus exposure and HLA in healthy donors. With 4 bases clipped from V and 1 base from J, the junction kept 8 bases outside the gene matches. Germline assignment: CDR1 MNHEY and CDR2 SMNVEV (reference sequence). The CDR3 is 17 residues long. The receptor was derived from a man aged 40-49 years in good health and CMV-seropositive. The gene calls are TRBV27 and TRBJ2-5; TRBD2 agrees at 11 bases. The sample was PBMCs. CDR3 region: CASSSLAGGLLQETQYF. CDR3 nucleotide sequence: TGTGCCAGCAGTTCCCTAGCGGGAGGCCTACTCCAAGAGACCCAGTACTTC.